The source of this T cell receptor (beta chain) is a study of blood T cell repertoires in COVID-19. Authors' methods: Reference gene primer amplification in the assay estimated nucleated cell counts. TCRdb keeps only in-frame clones here, not all; method: immunoSEQ multiplex PCR. V and J calls and clone size are given by that table; D and trimming were obtained from the DNA. The data show around 90,000 clones, roughly 92% seen once. This CDR3 has 14 residues. Germline lookup yields CDR1 MDHEN and CDR2 SYDVKM. With 6 bases clipped from V and 9 bases from J, the junction kept 4 bases outside the gene matches.

This chain links TRBV28 with TRBJ1-6; 11 bases align to TRBD1. Sequencing input: peripheral blood. The TCR comes from a woman in her sixties with active COVID-19. This CDR3 is CASRPGQGGSPLHF. CDR3 DNA sequence: TGTGCCAGCAGGCCGGGACAGGGGGGTTCACCCCTCCACTTT.